This TCR beta chain originates from a study of cytomegalovirus exposure and HLA in healthy donors (dated 2017 in TCRdb). Looking at the study overall: In an earlier analysis of 587 of the donors, less than 350 Gb of sequence data and 90 million to 120 million unique TCR beta sequences from 180 million or so T cells were reported. The study aimed to test whether cataloging public T cell receptors could reveal signatures of past pathogen exposure. To decide whether each TCR beta V gene segment behaved as functional or pseudogenic, an earlier analysis of fewer than 750 of the donors relied on high-throughput TCR beta sequencing. All discovery cohort repertoires had been generated on a single sequencing platform. Alongside the repertoire data, information on donor age, sex, ethnicity and CMV serostatus was compiled. A separate validation cohort of roughly 130 different subjects was used in addition to the roughly 670-subject first cohort. In the later analysis, no new phenotypic data were used to find candidate immune exposures; instead, reliance was placed on TCR beta sequences and their occurrence across donors. Typing coverage differed by locus: A, B, C, DRB1 and DQB1 were typed in roughly 620-630 donors, DQA1 in about 510, DPA1 in some 600, and DPB1 in roughly 450. Class I and class II HLA loci were covered by the typing at four-digit resolution. In a later genetic analysis, genome-wide SNP genotypes for 398 of the 666 donors were used, and that subset was treated as a discovery cohort. To predict cytomegalovirus infection status, the study brought together high-throughput TCR immunosequencing, statistical association of individual TCRs with disease status, and machine learning. Roughly 300 gigabases of sequencing data and around 85 million unique TCR sequences made up an early release that covered several hundred HLA-typed donors. A later analysis re-examined previously published TCR beta repertoires from 600 to 700 donors and added high-resolution HLA genotyping to investigate patterns of TCR occurrence. Four to six DR-DQ haplotypes were handled as single units for association and clustering, since linkage in the cohort was strong. Of the roughly 420 genotyped donors, 65% to 90% were placed in the genetic ancestry cluster associated with self-reported Caucasian donors. Among roughly 400 genotyped donors of the cohort, an average of approximately 240,000 unique TCR beta nucleotide sequences was sequenced per donor, of which about 20% were non-productive. Using immunosequencing, the study profiled T cell repertoires from roughly 650 subjects and related those repertoires to cytomegalovirus serostatus.

As regards this clone: Which antigen it targets is not known.

The cohort consisted of 670 or so healthy bone marrow donors. Cohort members were all nominally healthy when sampled, although unrecorded immune exposures were likely present. The donor was CMV seropositive and belonged to the group of 250 to 300 seropositive cohort members. A peripheral blood sample was provided by each donor, and peripheral blood mononuclear cells were used for TCR beta sequencing. Genomic DNA extraction from the blood cell samples was performed with the Qiagen DNeasy Blood Extraction Kit. The CDR3 measures 15 amino acids from cysteine to phenylalanine. Left in the record is the CDR3 DNA by itself, 45 bases read in frame from the first base. Per the germline V gene, MNHEY is the CDR1 and SVGAGI is the CDR2. V was cut back by 6 bases and J by 5 bases, leaving a gap of 20 bases between them. The library was produced with the immunoSEQ multiplex PCR assay. For the multiplex PCR, a mixture combining 60 forward primers for TCR Vbeta segments and 13 reverse primers for TCR Jbeta segments was used. Amplification of the CDR3 region of rearranged TCR beta genes was performed with a multiplex PCR assay on genomic DNA. The Illumina HiSeq System was used to sequence the amplified TCR beta libraries as 87-base-pair reads. The study's own analysis went as follows. Across the roughly 640 repertoires, a later analysis counted 80 million or so unique TCR beta chains, around 11 million of which were shared by at least two donors. A nearest-neighbor algorithm error-corrected the raw reads and collapsed the reads into unique sequences, merging closely related sequences to remove PCR and sequencing errors. To assign V, D and J gene segments, CDR3 sequences were aligned to IMGT reference sequences. Each retained sequence needed at least a six-nucleotide match to both a V gene segment and a J gene segment. Rearrangements were classified as productive when the CDR3 lacked stop codons and remained in frame with V and J, and all other rearrangements were classified as non-productive. Following IMGT convention, CDR3 was defined as the stretch from the second conserved V-encoded cysteine to the conserved J-encoded phenylalanine. Sequences without an unambiguous match to a single V gene segment were excluded from the earlier analysis of approximately 560 of the donors. An earlier analysis of several hundred of the donors called V segments functional above 56.7% productive rearrangements and segregating when the between-donor standard deviation exceeded 5%. A statistical classification framework was built for diagnosing cytomegalovirus status from the catalog of TCR beta chain sequences. In a later analysis, TCR nucleotide sequences were compared against IMGT/GENE-DB human TR gene sequences so that V and J genes could be assigned. Using the TCRdist pipeline, a later analysis assigned CDR3 sequences along with most-parsimonious VDJ recombination scenarios. A later analysis defined each TCR beta chain by its CDR3 amino acid sequence plus V-gene family, and excluded reads lacking a unique V-gene family. A later analysis removed 450 to 600 highly shared, low-generation-probability nucleotide sequences to deal with suspected cross-contamination and a sequencing artifact. For each public chain, a later analysis derived a clonal expansion index from normalized ranks of inferred template counts within each repertoire. In a later analysis, generation probabilities were computed with a VDJ recombination model fitted to out-of-frame rearrangements, and the resulting probabilities were checked against IGoR. A later analysis scored TCR-TCR, TCR-HLA and TCR-CMV co-occurrence with hypergeometric tests, applying a repertoire-size bias correction to TCR pairs. A later analysis estimated false discovery rates by permuting HLA or CMV assignments 20 times. In a later analysis, co-occurring TCRs were grouped with DBSCAN, and TCRdist sequence similarity was added when clustering was performed within HLA-allele-positive subsets. For co-occurrence clustering, repertoires with fewer than 30,000 or more than 120,000 public chains were excluded, along with a handful of repertoires with anomalous nucleotide sharing. TCRdb stores this immuneACCESS table with in-frame sequences only. Part of the clones is absent; in the studies checked, under half of the shortfall reflects unresolved V genes, and no reason is known for the rest. The D gene and trimming were derived from the DNA, and the V and J assignments and clone size from that table. This sample's clone table shows 40,000 to 65,000 clones. The top ten clones comprise approximately 26% of the sample.

Study-wide conclusions, independent of this receptor: It was suggested by the authors that the approach could potentially be generalized to other disease states and immunological phenotypes. Roughly uniform sequencing depth across donors was assumed in presence/absence analyses, although this assumption may not hold. The sequencing pipeline was judged likely to have produced a cluster of highly shared sequence variants as a technical artifact. HLA typing was unavailable for some donors at each locus, so association tests used only the typed subset. Immune exposure information for the cohort was limited to CMV serostatus. The cohort was sequenced for TCR beta chains only, and without alpha or paired-chain data the features that could be detected were limited. The classifier was reported to diagnose cytomegalovirus status with high specificity and sensitivity in both the original and validation cohorts. A later analysis reported that several top co-occurrence clusters appeared linked to parvovirus B19, influenza, CMV and Epstein-Barr virus. In a later analysis, HLA-associated TCR beta chains were found to be more clonally expanded and to have lower generation probabilities than equally common non-associated chains. In an earlier analysis of approximately 590 of the donors, most TCR beta V segments were observed in productive rearrangements about 87% or about 30% of the time, broadly matching IMGT annotations. V-gene and J-gene trimming of TCR beta chains was associated with a missense DCLRE1C variant in a later genetic analysis, and the association was replicated in an independent cohort. Linkage disequilibrium might explain the correlated functional status among segregating V segments, but an unknown experimental factor could not be ruled out. Assigning TCR associations to individual alleles was difficult when HLA alleles, especially DR and DQ, strongly co-occurred. In a later analysis, TCR association rates were found to vary across HLA loci, with the most associated TCRs seen for DRB1 alleles and the fewest for HLA-C alleles. A further reported finding was that TCR beta sequences accurately predicted the HLA-A and HLA-B alleles for most subjects in the first cohort. In vitro tests confirmed that a few of the cytomegalovirus-associated TCR beta chains recognize cytomegalovirus antigens. Across donors, most TCR sequences were observed very rarely, whereas some public TCRs were present in many individuals. A later analysis associated 17,000 or so TCR beta sequences with specific HLA alleles at a false discovery rate of 0.05. Compared with the roughly 700-donor mean, donors in an Asian-associated ancestry cluster had fewer N-insertions in productive TCRs, according to a later genetic analysis. In the study, some 160 TCR beta chains were listed as associated with cytomegalovirus. In a later analysis, most CMV-associated TCR beta chains were found to appear HLA-restricted, with HLA associations seemingly driven largely by CMV exposure. Some IMGT-functional V segments, including TRBV6-2 and TRBV6-3, could not be distinguished by the 87-base-pair reads and were therefore excluded. Because counts were too low, approximately 15 rarely observed V segments, including chromosome 9 orphons, were excluded from the earlier analysis of 587 of the donors.

The V and J genes are TRBV6-5 and TRBJ2-7, and TRBD1 may be the D gene, going by 6 matching bases. The TCR originated in a middle-aged man in good health and CMV-seropositive. Sequences were obtained from PBMCs. The CDR3 protein: CASRPGEGGFHEQYF. The sequence in DNA is TGTGCCAGCAGGCCCGGGGAAGGGGGTTTCCACGAGCAGTACTTC.